The clone carrying this T cell receptor beta chain has a handful of counts. This entry comes from a study of patients and donors after allogeneic stem cell transplantation. TCRdb reanalysed the RT-PCR reads using MiXCR and keeps one entry per CDR3 protein. Seen here are 410,000 or so distinct CDR3 sequences, 16% observed once, and the top ten hold 6% to 8%. The CDR3 runs 15 residues. V dropped 7 bases and J dropped 2 bases, with 17 bases sitting between them. Per germline, CDR1 SQVTM and CDR2 ANQGSEA. The J gene is TRBJ2-2, the V gene TRBV29-1; TRBD2 might be the D (6 bases). The origin of this receptor is a human donor who was either an allogeneic HSCT recipient or a stem cell or donor lymphocyte infusion donor (not recorded which). It is not recorded whose cells these are; they may come from a transplant donor. The sample comprised blood, either unsorted or a sorted T cell fraction (not recorded which). The CDR3 loop is CSADAGTDNTGELFF. The CDR3, as DNA: TGCAGCGCCGACGCCGGGACTGACAACACCGGGGAGCTGTTTTTT.